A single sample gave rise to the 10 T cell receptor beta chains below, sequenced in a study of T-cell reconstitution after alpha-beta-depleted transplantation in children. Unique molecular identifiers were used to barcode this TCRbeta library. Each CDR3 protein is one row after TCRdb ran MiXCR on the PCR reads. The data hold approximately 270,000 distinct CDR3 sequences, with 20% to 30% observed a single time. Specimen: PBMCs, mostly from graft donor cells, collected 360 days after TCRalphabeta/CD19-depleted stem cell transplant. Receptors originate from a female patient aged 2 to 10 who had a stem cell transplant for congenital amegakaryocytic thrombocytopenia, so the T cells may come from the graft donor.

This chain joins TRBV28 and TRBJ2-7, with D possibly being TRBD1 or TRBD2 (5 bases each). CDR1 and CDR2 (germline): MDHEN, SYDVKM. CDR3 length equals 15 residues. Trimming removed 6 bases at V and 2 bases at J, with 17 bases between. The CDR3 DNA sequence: TGTGCCAGCAGACCCATCGGGGCTGTGACCTACGAGCAGTACTTC. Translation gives CASRPIGAVTYEQYF.

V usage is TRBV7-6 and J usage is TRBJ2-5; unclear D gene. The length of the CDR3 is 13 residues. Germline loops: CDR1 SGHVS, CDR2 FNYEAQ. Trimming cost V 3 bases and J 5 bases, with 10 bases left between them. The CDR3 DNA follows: TGTGCCAGCAGCTTTAAGTTGGGCGAGACCCAGTACTTC. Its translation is CASSFKLGETQYF.

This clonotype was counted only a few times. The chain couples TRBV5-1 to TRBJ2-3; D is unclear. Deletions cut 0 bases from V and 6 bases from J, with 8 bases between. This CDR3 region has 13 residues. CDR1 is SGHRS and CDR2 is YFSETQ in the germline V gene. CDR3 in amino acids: CASSLASVDTQYF. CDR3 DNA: TGCGCCAGCAGCTTGGCGTCGGTGGATACGCAGTATTTT.

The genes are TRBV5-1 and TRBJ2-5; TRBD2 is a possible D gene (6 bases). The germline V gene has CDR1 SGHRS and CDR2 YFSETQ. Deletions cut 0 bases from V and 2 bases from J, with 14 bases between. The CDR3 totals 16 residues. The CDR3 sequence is CASSLGASELQETQYF. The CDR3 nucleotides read TGCGCCAGCAGCTTGGGGGCTAGCGAATTACAAGAGACCCAGTACTTC.

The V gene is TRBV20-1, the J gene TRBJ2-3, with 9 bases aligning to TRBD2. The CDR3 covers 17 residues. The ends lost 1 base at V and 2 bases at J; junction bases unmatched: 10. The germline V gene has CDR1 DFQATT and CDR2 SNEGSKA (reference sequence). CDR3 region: CSARVVSTSGDTDTQYF. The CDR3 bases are TGCAGTGCTAGAGTTGTTTCGACTAGCGGCGACACAGATACGCAGTATTTT.

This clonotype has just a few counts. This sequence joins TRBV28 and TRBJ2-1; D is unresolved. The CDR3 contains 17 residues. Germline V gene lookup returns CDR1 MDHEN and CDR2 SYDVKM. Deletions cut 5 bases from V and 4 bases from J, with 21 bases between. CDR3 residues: CASSPLGWPALYNEQFF. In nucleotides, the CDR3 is TGTGCCAGCAGTCCACTGGGGTGGCCCGCCTTATACAATGAGCAGTTCTTC.

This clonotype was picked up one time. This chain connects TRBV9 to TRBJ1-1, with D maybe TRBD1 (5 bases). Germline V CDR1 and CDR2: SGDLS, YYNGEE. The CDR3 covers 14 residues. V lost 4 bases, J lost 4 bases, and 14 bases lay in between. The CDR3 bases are TGTGCCAGCAGCCCCTCAGCAGGGACCACTGAAGCTTTCTTT. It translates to CASSPSAGTTEAFF.

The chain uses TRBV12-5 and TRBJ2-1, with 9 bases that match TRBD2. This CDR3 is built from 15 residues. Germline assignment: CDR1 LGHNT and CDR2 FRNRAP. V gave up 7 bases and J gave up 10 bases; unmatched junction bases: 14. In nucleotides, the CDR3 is TGTGCTAGTGCCTTTTTCTCCGGCGGGAGGGGGGAGCAGTTCTTC. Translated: CASAFFSGGRGEQFF.

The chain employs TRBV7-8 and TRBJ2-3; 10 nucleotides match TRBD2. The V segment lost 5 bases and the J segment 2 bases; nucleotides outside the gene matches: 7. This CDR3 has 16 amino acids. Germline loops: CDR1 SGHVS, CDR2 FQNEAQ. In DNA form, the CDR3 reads TGTGCCAGCAGCCCTGCGGGACTAGCGTACACAGATACGCAGTATTTT. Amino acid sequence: CASSPAGLAYTDTQYF.

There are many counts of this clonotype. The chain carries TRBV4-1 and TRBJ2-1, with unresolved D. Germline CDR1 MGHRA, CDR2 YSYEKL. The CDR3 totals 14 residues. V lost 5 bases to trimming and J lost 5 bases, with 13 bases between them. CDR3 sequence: CASSTWGKHNEQFF. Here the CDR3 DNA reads TGCGCCAGCAGCACGTGGGGTAAACACAATGAGCAGTTCTTC.